The sequence of this T cell receptor beta chain was determined in a study of blood T cell dynamics during melanoma immunotherapy (dated by TCRdb to the early 2020s). Regarding the research as a whole: All patients had metastatic melanoma and were given first-line pembrolizumab or nivolumab plus ipilimumab as standard of care in the United Kingdom. To identify early correlates of response, the study profiled peripheral T cell receptor repertoires in patients with metastatic melanoma before and after one cycle of checkpoint inhibitor therapy. Consecutive patients formed a training cohort, and a further independent group of patients from the same centre was pooled into an external validation set.

Findings and caveats that apply to the study as a whole: The relatively small sample size was acknowledged as something that could potentially limit how far the results can be generalized. A bifurcated reorganization of the PBMC repertoire at W3, with increased clonality or increased diversity, was observed in patients who later achieved disease control, unlike in progressors. The study could not determine whether the T cell clones driving repertoire changes were melanoma-specific or reflected general immune activation.

The meaning of the sample's time point label: pre-treatment baseline. Blood samples were taken at two points: before treatment (T0) and at week 3 (W3), which came after the first cycle of checkpoint blockade. Except for two patients with rapid clinical progression, response was assessed 12 weeks after the first infusion by RECIST 1.1; disease control meant complete response, partial response or stable disease. Any patient who had received prior systemic cancer treatment, was on concomitant immunosuppressant therapy or had synchronous other active malignancies was excluded. Bulk PBMC and plasma cell-free DNA were both sequenced for TCR beta so that circulating cells and T cell turnover could be tracked. PBMC were isolated from blood with Lymphoprep and SepMate tubes, followed by red cell lysis. QIAamp DNA Blood Mini kits were used to extract DNA from PBMC and from sorted T cell subsets. The germline V gene (reference sequence) provides CDR1 LNHDA and CDR2 SQIVND. The CDR3, from cysteine to phenylalanine, totals 17 residues. CDR3 DNA is the only sequence kept; it has 51 bases, read in frame from the first base. V lost 6 bases and J lost 2 bases, and the count of bases not matched to a germline gene is 13.

In the case of this clone: The antigen it binds to is not known. Base qualities are missing; no much larger clone stands one base away.

Every bulk PBMC sample had a fixed 350 ng of DNA loaded. TCR beta CDR3 sequences were amplified from genomic DNA with the immunoSEQ TCRb Assay kit following manufacturer instructions. The KAPA Library Quantification Kit for Illumina platforms was used to quantify pooled libraries by qPCR. Pooled libraries were clustered at about 0.55-1.2 pM and sequenced on an Illumina NextSeq 500. Per the original workflow: TCR data were analyzed using immunoSEQ ANALYZER and the R LymphoSeq package. A rearrangement efficiency score was calculated as productive divided by the sum of productive and non-productive CDR3 sequences. Clonality was assessed using the Gini coefficient and diversity using the Renyi index at alpha=1, with pairwise comparisons between timepoints within each patient. Clonal relatedness used an edit distance of 3, and repertoire similarity used the Bhattacharyya coefficient, both computed in LymphoSeq. Linear discriminant analysis on week-3 changes in clonality and diversity was built with the R MASS and caret packages to classify response. As stored in TCRdb, this immuneACCESS dataset retains in-frame rearrangements with V and J assigned. A fraction of the clones does not appear; measured against another copy, unresolved V genes explain less than half of the discrepancy, and the remainder lacks a known reason. V and J calls and clone size follow that table, whereas D and trimming were derived from the DNA. A total of over 3,500 clones appear in this sample, approximately 81% of them only once. The top ten constitute roughly 13% of the sample.

This specimen was blood, taken from a patient treated with checkpoint blockade. This sequence originates from a human donor with melanoma. Here the chain combines TRBV19 and TRBJ1-2; a stretch of 9 junction bases matches TRBD1. The CDR3: CASSLNPGTGTNYGYTF. The DNA sequence reads TGTGCCAGTAGCCTTAATCCCGGGACAGGGACGAACTATGGCTACACCTTC.